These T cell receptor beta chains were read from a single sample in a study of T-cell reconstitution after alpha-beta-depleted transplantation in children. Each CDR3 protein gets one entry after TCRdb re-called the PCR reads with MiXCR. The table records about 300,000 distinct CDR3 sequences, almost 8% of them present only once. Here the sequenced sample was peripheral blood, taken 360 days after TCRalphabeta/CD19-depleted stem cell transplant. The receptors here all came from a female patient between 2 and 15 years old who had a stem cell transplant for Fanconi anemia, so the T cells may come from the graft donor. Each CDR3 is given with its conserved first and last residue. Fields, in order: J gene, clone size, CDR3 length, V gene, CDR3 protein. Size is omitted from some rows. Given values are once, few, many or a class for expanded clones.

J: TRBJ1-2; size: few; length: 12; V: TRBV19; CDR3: CASRIGQGGYTF
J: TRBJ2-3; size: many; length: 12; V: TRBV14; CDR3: CASSRDIGTQYF
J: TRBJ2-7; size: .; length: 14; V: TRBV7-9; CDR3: CASSLQGFFYEQYF
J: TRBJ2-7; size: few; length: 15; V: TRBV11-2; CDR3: CASSDEREGPYEQYF
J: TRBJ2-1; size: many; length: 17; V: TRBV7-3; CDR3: CASSLAPSGIINNEQFF
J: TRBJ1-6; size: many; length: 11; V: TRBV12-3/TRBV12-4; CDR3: CASSHNSPLHF
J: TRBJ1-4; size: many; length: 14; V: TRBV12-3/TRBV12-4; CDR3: CASSAGQVNEKLFF
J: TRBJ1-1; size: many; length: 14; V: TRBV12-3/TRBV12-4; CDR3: CASSQTGEYTEAFF
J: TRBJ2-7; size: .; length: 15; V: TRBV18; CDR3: CASSPKRGISYEQYF
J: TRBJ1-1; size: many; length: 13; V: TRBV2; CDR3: CASRFDRDTEAFF
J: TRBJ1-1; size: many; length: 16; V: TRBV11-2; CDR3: CASSLDLGNMNTEAFF